This TCR beta chain is from a study of tumor and adjacent non-tumor tissue in lung cancer. TCRbeta libraries were built with three rounds of nested PCR, modified from ARM-PCR. TCRdb redid the calling of the multiplex PCR reads with MiXCR, one entry per CDR3 protein. Among about 100,000 distinct CDR3 sequences, around three fifths were seen once, and the ten largest hold roughly a fifth. RNA was extracted from bulk tissue without any cell sorting. More than 3 cm separated this lung sample from the edge of the tumor. V was shortened by 2 bases and J by 6 bases, with 17 bases between the two germline ends. Germline V gene lookup returns CDR1 SGHTA and CDR2 FQGTGA. This CDR3 is built from 15 residues.

The sample comprised distant non-tumor lung tissue. This clonotype was sampled from a man aged 25 to 40 with non-small cell lung cancer. The gene calls are TRBV7-3 and TRBJ2-7; tentatively, D is TRBD1 (6 bases). The chain's CDR3 is CASSLGNRDGVEQYF. The DNA of the CDR3 is TGTGCCAGCAGCTTAGGAAACAGGGACGGGGTCGAGCAGTACTTC.